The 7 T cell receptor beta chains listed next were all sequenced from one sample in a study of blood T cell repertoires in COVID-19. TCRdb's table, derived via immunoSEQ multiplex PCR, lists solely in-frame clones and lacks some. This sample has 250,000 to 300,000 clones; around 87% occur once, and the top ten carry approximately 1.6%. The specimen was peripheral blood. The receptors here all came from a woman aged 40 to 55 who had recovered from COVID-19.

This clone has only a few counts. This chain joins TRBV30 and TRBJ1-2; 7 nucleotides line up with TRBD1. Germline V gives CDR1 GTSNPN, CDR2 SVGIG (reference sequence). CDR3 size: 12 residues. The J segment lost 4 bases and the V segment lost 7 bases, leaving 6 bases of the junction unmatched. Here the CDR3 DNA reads TGTGCCTCCCCGGGACAGATCTATGGCTACACCTTC. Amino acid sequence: CASPGQIYGYTF.

CDR3 coding DNA: TGTGCCAGCAGCTTGACCTCCGCCGGAACTAGCGGGGGGGAGGCCCAGTACTTC. This encodes CASSLTSAGTSGGEAQYF. This chain links TRBV11-3 with TRBJ2-5, with 13 bases matching TRBD2. Germline V lookup: CDR1 SGHNT, CDR2 YENEEA. This CDR3 has 18 residues. V dropped 3 bases and J dropped 9; count of bases not matched to a gene: 16.

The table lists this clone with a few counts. The CDR3 sequence is CASSWPGQGHNEQFF. The CDR3, as DNA: TGTGCCAGCAGCTGGCCGGGACAGGGCCACAATGAGCAGTTCTTC. The chain uses TRBV5-4 and TRBJ2-1; 9 bases line up with TRBD1. V trimming: 3 bases; J trimming: 5 bases; junction bases outside the gene matches: 6. The CDR3 length is 15 residues. The germline gives CDR1 SGHNT, CDR2 YYREEE (reference sequence). Drawing the rest from reference TRBV5-4 and TRBJ2-1, the complete variable domain is ETGVTQSPTHLIKTRGQQVTLRCSSQSGHNTVSWYQQALGQGPQFIFQYYREEENGRGNFPPRFSGLQFPNYSSELNVNALELDDSALYLCASSWPGQGHNEQFFGPGTRLTVL.

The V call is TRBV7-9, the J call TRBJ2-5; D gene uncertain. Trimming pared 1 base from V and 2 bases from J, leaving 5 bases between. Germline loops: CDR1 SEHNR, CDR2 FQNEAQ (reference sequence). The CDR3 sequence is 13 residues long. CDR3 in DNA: TGTGCCAGCAGCTTAGTTCGGCAAGAGACCCAGTACTTC. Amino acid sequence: CASSLVRQETQYF.

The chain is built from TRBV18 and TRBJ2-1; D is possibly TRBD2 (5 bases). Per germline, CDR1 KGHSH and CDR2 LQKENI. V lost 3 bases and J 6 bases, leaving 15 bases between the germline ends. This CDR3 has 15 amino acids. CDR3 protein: CASSPARAGGNEQFF. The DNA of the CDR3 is TGTGCCAGCTCACCGGCGCGTGCGGGTGGCAATGAGCAGTTCTTC.

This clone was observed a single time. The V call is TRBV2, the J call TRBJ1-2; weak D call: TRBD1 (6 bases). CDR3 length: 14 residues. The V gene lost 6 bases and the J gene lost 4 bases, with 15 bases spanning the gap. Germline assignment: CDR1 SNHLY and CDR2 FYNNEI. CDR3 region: CASSSPQDSYGYTF. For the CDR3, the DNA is TGTGCCAGCAGCAGCCCCCAGGACAGCTATGGCTACACCTTC.

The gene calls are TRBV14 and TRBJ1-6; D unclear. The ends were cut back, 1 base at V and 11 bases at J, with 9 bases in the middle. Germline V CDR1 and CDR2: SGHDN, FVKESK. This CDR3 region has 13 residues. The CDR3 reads CASSQGWRTPLHF. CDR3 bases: TGTGCCAGCAGCCAAGGGTGGCGGACACCCCTCCACTTT.